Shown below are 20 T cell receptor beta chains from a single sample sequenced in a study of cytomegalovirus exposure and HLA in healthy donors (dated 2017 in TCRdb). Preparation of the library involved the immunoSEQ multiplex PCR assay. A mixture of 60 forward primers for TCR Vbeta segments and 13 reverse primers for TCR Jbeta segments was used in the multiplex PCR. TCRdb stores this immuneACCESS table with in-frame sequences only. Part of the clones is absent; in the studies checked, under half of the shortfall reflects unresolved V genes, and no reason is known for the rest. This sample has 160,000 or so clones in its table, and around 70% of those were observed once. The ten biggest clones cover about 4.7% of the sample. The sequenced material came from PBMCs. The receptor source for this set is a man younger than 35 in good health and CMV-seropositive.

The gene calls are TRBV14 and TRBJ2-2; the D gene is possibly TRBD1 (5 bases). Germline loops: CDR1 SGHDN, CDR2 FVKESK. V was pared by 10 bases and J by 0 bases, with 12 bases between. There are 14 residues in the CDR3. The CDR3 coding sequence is TGTGCCACCCAGCGACAGTCGAACACCGGGGAGCTGTTTTTT. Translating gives CATQRQSNTGELFF. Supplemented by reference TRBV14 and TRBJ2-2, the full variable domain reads EAGVTQFPSHSVIEKGQTVTLRCDPISGHDNLYWYRRVMGKEIKFLLHFVKESKQDESGMPNNRFLAERTGGTYSTLKVQPAELEDSGVYFCATQRQSNTGELFFGEGSRLTVL.

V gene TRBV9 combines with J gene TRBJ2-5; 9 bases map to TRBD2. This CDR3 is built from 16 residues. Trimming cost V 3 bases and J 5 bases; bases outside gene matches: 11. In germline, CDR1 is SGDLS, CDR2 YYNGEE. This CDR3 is CASSALGRREGETQYF. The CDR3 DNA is TGTGCCAGCAGCGCACTAGGCAGGCGGGAGGGGGAGACCCAGTACTTC.

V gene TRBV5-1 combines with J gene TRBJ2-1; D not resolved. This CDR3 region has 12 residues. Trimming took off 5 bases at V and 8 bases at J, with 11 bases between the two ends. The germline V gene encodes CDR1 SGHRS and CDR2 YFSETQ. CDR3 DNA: TGCGCCAGCAGGGCTCTCGCGGATGAGCAGTTCTTC. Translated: CASRALADEQFF.

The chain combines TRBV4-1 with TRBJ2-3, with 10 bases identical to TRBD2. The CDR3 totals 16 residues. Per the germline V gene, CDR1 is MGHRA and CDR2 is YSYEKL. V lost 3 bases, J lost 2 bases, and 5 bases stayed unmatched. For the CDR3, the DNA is TGCGCCAGCAGCCAGGTGACTAGCGGGTCCACAGATACGCAGTATTTT. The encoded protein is CASSQVTSGSTDTQYF.

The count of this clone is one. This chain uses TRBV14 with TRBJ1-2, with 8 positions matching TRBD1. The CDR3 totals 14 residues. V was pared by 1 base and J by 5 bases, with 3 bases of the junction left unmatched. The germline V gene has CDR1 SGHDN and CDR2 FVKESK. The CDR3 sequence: CASSQATGDYGYTF. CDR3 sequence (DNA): TGTGCCAGCAGCCAAGCGACAGGGGATTATGGCTACACCTTC.

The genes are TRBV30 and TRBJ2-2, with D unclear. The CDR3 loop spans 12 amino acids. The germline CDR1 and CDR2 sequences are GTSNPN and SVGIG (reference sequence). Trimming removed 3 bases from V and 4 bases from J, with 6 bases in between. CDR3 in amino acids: CAWRRATGELFF. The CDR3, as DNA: TGTGCCTGGAGGCGAGCCACCGGGGAGCTGTTTTTT.

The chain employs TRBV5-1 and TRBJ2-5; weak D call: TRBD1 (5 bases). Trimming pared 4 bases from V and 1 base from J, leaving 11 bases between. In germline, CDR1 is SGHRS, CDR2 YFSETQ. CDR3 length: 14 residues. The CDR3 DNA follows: TGCGCCAGCAGCCCCAGGGCACGCCAAGAGACCCAGTACTTC. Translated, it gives CASSPRARQETQYF.

In nucleotides, the CDR3 is TGTGCCAGCAGTGACGTTCCGCAGTACGTC. Protein product: CASSDVPQYV. V gene TRBV6-1 combines with J gene TRBJ2-7; D is unclear. V gave up 3 bases and J gave up 9 bases, with 6 bases separating them. The germline V gene encodes CDR1 MNHNS and CDR2 SASEGT. The CDR3 length is 10 residues.

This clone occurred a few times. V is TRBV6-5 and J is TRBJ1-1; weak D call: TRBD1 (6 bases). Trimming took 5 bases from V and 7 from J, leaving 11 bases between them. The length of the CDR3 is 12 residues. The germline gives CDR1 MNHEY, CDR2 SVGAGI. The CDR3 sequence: CASSETGNEAFF. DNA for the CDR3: TGTGCCAGCAGTGAGACAGGAAATGAAGCTTTCTTT.

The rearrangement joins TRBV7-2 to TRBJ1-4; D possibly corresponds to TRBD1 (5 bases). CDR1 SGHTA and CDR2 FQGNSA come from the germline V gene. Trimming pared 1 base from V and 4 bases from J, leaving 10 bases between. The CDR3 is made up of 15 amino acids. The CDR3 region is CASSLEVTVNEKLFF. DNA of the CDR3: TGTGCCAGCAGCTTAGAGGTGACAGTTAATGAAAAACTGTTTTTT.

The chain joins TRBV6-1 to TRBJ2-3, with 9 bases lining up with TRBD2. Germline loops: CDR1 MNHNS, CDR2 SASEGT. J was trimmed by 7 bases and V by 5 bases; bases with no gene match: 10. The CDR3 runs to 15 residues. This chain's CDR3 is CASSTPGLAEYTQYF. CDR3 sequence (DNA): TGTGCCAGCAGTACGCCGGGACTAGCAGAATATACGCAGTATTTT.

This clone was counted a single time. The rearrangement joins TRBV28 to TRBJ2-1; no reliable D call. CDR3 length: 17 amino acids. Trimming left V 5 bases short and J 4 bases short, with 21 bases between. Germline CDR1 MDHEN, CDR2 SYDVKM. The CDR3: CASSPIRRGLTYNEQFF. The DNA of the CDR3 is TGTGCCAGCAGTCCGATCAGACGAGGTCTCACTTACAATGAGCAGTTCTTC.

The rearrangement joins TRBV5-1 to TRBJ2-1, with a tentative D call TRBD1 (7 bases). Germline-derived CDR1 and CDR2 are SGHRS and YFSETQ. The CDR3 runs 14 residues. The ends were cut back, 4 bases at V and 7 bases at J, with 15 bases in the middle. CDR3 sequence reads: CASSPGGLRNEQFF. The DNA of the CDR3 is TGCGCCAGCAGCCCAGGGGGGCTCAGGAATGAGCAGTTCTTC. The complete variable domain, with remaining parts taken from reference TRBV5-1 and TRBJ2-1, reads KAGVTQTPRYLIKTRGQQVTLSCSPISGHRSVSWYQQTPGQGLQFLFEYFSETQRNKGNFPGRFSGRQFSNSRSEMNVSTLELGDSALYLCASSPGGLRNEQFFGPGTRLTVL.

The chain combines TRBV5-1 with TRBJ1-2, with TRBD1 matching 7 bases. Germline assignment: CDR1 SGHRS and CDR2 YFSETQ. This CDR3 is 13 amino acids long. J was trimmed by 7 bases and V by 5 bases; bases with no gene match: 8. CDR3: CASSAGTESGYTF. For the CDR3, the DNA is TGCGCCAGCAGTGCCGGGACAGAAAGTGGCTACACCTTC.

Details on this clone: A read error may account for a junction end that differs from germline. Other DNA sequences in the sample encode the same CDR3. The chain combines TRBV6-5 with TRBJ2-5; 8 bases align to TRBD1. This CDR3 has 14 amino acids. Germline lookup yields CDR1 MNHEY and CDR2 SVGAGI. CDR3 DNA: TGTGCCAGCAGCAGAGGACAGGGTGCGGAGACTCAGTACTTC. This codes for CASSRGQGAETQYF.

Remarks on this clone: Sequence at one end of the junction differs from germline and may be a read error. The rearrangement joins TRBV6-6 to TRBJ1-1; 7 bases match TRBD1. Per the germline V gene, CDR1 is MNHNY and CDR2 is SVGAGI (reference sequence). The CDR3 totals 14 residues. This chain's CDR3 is CAGSYETGVAEAFF. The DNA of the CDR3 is TGTGCCGGCAGTTACGAAACAGGGGTAGCTGAAGCTTTCTTT.

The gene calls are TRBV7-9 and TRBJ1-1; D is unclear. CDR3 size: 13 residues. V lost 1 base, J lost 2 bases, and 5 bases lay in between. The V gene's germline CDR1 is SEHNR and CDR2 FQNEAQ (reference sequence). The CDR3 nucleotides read TGTGCCAGCAGCTTAGATTCAAACACTGAAGCTTTCTTT. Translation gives CASSLDSNTEAFF.

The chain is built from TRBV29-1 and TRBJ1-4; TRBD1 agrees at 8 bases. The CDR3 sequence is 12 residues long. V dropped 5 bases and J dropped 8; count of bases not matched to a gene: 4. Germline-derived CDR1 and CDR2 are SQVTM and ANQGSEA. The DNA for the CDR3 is TGCAGCGTTCAGGGGGCCGGAGAAAAACTGTTTTTT. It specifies CSVQGAGEKLFF.

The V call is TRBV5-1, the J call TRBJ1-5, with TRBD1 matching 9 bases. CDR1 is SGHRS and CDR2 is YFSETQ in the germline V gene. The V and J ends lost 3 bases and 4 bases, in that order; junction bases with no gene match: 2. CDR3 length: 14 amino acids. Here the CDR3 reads CASSWGQGNQPQHF. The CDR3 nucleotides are TGCGCCAGCAGCTGGGGACAGGGTAATCAGCCCCAGCATTTT.

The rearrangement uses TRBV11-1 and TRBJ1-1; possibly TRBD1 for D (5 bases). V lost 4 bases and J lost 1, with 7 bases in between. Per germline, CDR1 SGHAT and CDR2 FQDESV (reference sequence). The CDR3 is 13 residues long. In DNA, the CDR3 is TGTGCCAGCAGCTGGACACCGAACACTGAAGCTTTCTTT. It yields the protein CASSWTPNTEAFF.